Shown below are 19 T cell receptor beta chains from a single sample sequenced in a study of blood T cell repertoires in COVID-19. The method was immunoSEQ multiplex PCR; TCRdb's version includes in-frame clones alone and lacks a portion of them. Among under 250,000 clones listed, about 91% were seen once. The sample taken for sequencing was peripheral blood. These receptors originate from a woman younger than 45 with COVID-19, enrolled during active disease.

The genes are TRBV4-3 and TRBJ2-2, with D possibly matching TRBD2 (5 bases). V lost 4 bases and J 6 bases, leaving 15 bases between the germline ends. Per germline, CDR1 LGHNA and CDR2 YSLEER. The CDR3 is 15 residues long. The CDR3, as DNA: TGCGCCAGCAGCCCGGAGGCGAGGTCCCCCGGGGAGCTGTTTTTT. Amino acids: CASSPEARSPGELFF.

This clone was recorded once. The chain joins TRBV28 to TRBJ1-5; D gene ambiguous. The CDR3 loop spans 13 amino acids. Trimming stripped 6 bases from V and 4 bases from J, with 10 bases between. Germline V gene data show CDR1 as MDHEN and CDR2 as SYDVKM. CDR3 region: CASRRARNQPQHF. CDR3 nucleotide sequence: TGTGCCAGCAGGAGGGCCAGGAATCAGCCCCAGCATTTT.

This clone was recorded a few times. The chain has TRBV10-3 and TRBJ1-1; 8 bases are shared with TRBD1. The CDR3 consists of 11 residues. V shed 10 bases, J shed 5 bases, and the junction held 3 bases outside the gene matches. CDR1 and CDR2 from the germline V gene are ENHRY and SYGVKD. In DNA, the CDR3 is TGTGCCACTGGACAGGGAACTGAAGCTTTCTTT. As protein: CATGQGTEAFF.

This clone showed up just a few times. This chain joins TRBV27 and TRBJ1-2; D not resolved. Looked up from germline, CDR1 is MNHEY and CDR2 is SMNVEV (reference sequence). The CDR3 consists of 13 residues. Between the trimmed V and J ends, which lost 6 bases and 8 bases, there was a span of 16 bases. CDR3 nucleotide sequence: TGTGCCAGCAGCCTATCTACCTTCGGGGGCTACACCTTC. It codes for CASSLSTFGGYTF.

This rearrangement joins TRBV15 to TRBJ2-5; 9 nucleotides agree with TRBD2. Trimming at V came to 3 bases and at J to 3 bases, leaving 5 bases not matched to a gene. The germline V gene has CDR1 LNHNV and CDR2 YYDKDF (reference sequence). There are 15 residues in the CDR3. The CDR3 nucleotides read TGTGCCACCAGCAGGTCCGGGACTAGCAAAGAGACCCAGTACTTC. This codes for CATSRSGTSKETQYF.

The J gene is TRBJ1-4, the V gene TRBV11-2; D perhaps matches TRBD1 (6 bases). V lost 5 bases to trimming and J lost 7 bases, with 17 bases between them. Germline V lookup: CDR1 SGHAT, CDR2 FQNNGV. CDR3 length: 15 amino acids. CDR3 protein: CASSLGDKLSEKLFF. Here the CDR3 DNA reads TGTGCCAGCAGCCTGGGGGACAAACTGAGTGAAAAACTGTTTTTT.

The chain links TRBV11-2 to TRBJ1-3; D possibly corresponds to TRBD1 (6 bases). This CDR3 contains 16 residues. Per germline, CDR1 SGHAT and CDR2 FQNNGV. The V and J ends lost 3 bases and 4 bases respectively, with 16 bases between them. The DNA of the CDR3 is TGTGCCAGCAGCTTGAGCGGCCAGGGGCCAGGAAACACCATATATTTT. Encoded protein: CASSLSGQGPGNTIYF. The full variable domain, with the rest looked up from reference TRBV11-2 and TRBJ1-3, is EAGVAQSPRYKIIEKRQSVAFWCNPISGHATLYWYQQILGQGPKLLIQFQNNGVVDDSQLPKDRFSAERLKGVDSTLKIQPAKLEDSAVYLCASSLSGQGPGNTIYFGEGSWLTVV.

The rearrangement uses TRBV10-2 and TRBJ1-1, with D possibly being TRBD1 (6 bases). The CDR3 sequence is 13 residues long. CDR1 and CDR2 (germline): WSHSY, SAAADI. The V end was cut by 7 bases, the J end by 8 bases, with 17 bases between. The DNA of the CDR3 is TGCGCCAGCAAAGTCTGGGTCGGGACAGAAGCTTTCTTT. This translates into CASKVWVGTEAFF.

This clone was detected only once. V is TRBV5-1 and J is TRBJ2-7; 7 bases are a match to TRBD1. The CDR3 runs to 15 residues. Trimming removed 0 bases from V and 5 bases from J; junction bases left unmatched: 8. CDR1 SGHRS and CDR2 YFSETQ come from the germline V gene. This CDR3 is CASSLEDRASDEQYF. CDR3 nucleotide sequence: TGCGCCAGCAGCTTGGAAGACAGGGCTTCGGACGAGCAGTACTTC.

The chain combines TRBV2 with TRBJ2-1; D is uncertain. The ends were cut back, 3 bases at V and 4 bases at J, with 7 bases in the middle. Germline CDR1 reads SNHLY; CDR2 reads FYNNEI. This CDR3 has 13 amino acids. CDR3 coding DNA: TGTGCCAGCAGTGATTGGCAGTACAATGAGCAGTTCTTC. Translation gives CASSDWQYNEQFF.

This clone appeared a single time. J is TRBJ2-7 and V is TRBV29-1, with D tentatively TRBD2 (5 bases). Germline values: CDR1 SQVTM, CDR2 ANQGSEA. V was clipped by 4 bases and J by 2 bases, with 12 bases between them. This CDR3 spans 13 amino acids. The CDR3 nucleotides are TGCAGCGTTGTCAGCGGATCCCCCTACGAGCAGTACTTC. It codes for CSVVSGSPYEQYF.

J is TRBJ2-2 and V is TRBV19, with TRBD2 as a possible D gene (5 bases). Per the germline V gene, CDR1 is LNHDA and CDR2 is SQIVND (reference sequence). CDR3 size: 15 residues. Deletions cut 3 bases from V and 4 bases from J, with 12 bases between. The CDR3, as DNA: TGTGCCAGTAGTATCCCGGGATATAGCACCGGGGAGCTGTTTTTT. This translates into CASSIPGYSTGELFF.

V usage is TRBV7-9 and J usage is TRBJ1-2; possibly TRBD1 for D (6 bases). CDR1 is SEHNR and CDR2 is FQNEAQ in the germline V gene (reference sequence). Trimming took off 5 bases at V and 1 base at J, with 14 bases between the two ends. This CDR3 has 15 residues. The DNA for the CDR3 is TGTGCCAGCAGCCAAATGACAGGATTTAACTATGGCTACACCTTC. This sequence encodes CASSQMTGFNYGYTF. Using reference TRBV7-9 and TRBJ1-2 for the parts outside the CDR3, the full variable domain is DTGVSQNPRHKITKRGQNVTFRCDPISEHNRLYWYRQTLGQGPEFLTYFQNEAQLEKSRLLSDRFSAERPKGSFSTLEIQRTEQGDSAMYLCASSQMTGFNYGYTFGSGTRLTVV.

V gene TRBV12-2 combines with J gene TRBJ2-5; the D call of TRBD2 is as the table states it, not checked on the DNA. TRBV12-2 is annotated as a pseudogene. This CDR3 has 18 amino acids. CDR3 residues: CASRLALASGSKGETQYF. CDR3 bases: TGTGCAAGTCGCTTAGCGTTGGCTAGCGGGAGTAAGGGGGAGACCCAGTACTTC.

On this clone itself: Other DNA sequences of this sample code for an identical CDR3. The J gene is TRBJ1-2, the V gene TRBV4-1; D not certain. Looked up from germline, CDR1 is MGHRA and CDR2 is YSYEKL. This CDR3 contains 13 residues. V was pared by 0 bases and J by 3 bases, with 5 bases between. The CDR3 bases are TGCGCCAGCAGCCAAGACCGAGACTATGGCTACACCTTC. This translates into CASSQDRDYGYTF.

The CDR3 bases are TGTGCTAGCAGCTTTTTGCGACTAGCTTTCTACGAGCAGTACGTC. Translation gives CASSFLRLAFYEQYV. V is TRBV7-7 and J is TRBJ2-7; 7 bases are shared with TRBD2. The CDR3 has 15 residues. The germline CDR1 and CDR2 sequences are SSHAT and FNYEAQ (reference sequence).

As concerns this clone: In the same sample, other DNA sequences code for this CDR3. The chain joins TRBV9 to TRBJ1-5; D call uncertain. The V gene's germline CDR1 is SGDLS and CDR2 YYNGEE. CDR3 length: 14 residues. V was clipped by 0 bases and J by 3 bases, with 7 bases between them. In nucleotides, the CDR3 is TGTGCCAGCAGCGTAGGAGGACTCAATCAGCCCCAGCATTTT. This codes for CASSVGGLNQPQHF.

On this clone: The sample contains more than one DNA sequence encoding this CDR3. CDR3 nucleotides: TGTGCCAGTAGTACCGGGAGAGGAGAGACCCAGTACTTC. Translated: CASSTGRGETQYF. V usage is TRBV19 and J usage is TRBJ2-5; TRBD2 is a possible D gene (6 bases). The germline CDR1 and CDR2 sequences are LNHDA and SQIVND (reference sequence). The ends were cut back, 4 bases at V and 4 bases at J, with 10 bases in the middle. CDR3 length: 13 residues.

V gene TRBV18 combines with J gene TRBJ1-5; TRBD1 matches at 8 bases. The CDR3 totals 16 residues. V trimming: 6 bases; J trimming: 0 bases; junction bases outside the gene matches: 7. Germline V gene sequence: CDR1 KGHSH, CDR2 LQKENI. DNA of the CDR3: TGTGCCAGCTCCCAGGACAGGGTGGGTAGCAATCAGCCCCAGCATTTT. It specifies CASSQDRVGSNQPQHF.